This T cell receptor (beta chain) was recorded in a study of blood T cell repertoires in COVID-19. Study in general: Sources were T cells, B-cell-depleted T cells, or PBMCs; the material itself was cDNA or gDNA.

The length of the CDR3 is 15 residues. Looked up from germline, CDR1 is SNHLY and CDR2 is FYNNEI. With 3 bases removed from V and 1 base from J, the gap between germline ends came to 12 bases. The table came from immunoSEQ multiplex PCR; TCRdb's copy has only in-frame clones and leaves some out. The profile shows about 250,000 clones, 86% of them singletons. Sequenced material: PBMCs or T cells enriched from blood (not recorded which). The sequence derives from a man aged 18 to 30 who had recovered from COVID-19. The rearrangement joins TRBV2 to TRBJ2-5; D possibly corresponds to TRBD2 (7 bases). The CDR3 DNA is TGTGCCAGCAGTGATTGGCGGGGGCCCCAAGAGACCCAGTACTTC. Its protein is CASSDWRGPQETQYF.